What follows are 32 T cell receptor beta chains derived from one specimen sequenced in a study of shared clonotypes between healthy human individuals. The method was immunoSEQ multiplex PCR; TCRdb's version includes in-frame clones alone and lacks a portion of them. The sample contains some 1 million clones, roughly 70% of which appear only once. Source material: memory CD4+ T cells sorted from blood. The subset was: CD45RA-negative fraction. The receptor source for this set is a man aged 18 to 30 in good health.

The chain recombines TRBV2 with TRBJ2-7; 10 bases line up with TRBD1. The V and J ends lost 7 bases and 5 bases, in that order; junction bases with no gene match: 8. Germline loops: CDR1 SNHLY, CDR2 FYNNEI. The CDR3 length is 14 residues. The CDR3 loop is CASNFDRGRDEQYF. CDR3 DNA: TGTGCCAGCAACTTTGACAGGGGGCGCGACGAGCAGTACTTC.

The chain recombines TRBV9 with TRBJ2-2; D not resolved. V was trimmed by 4 bases and J by 2 bases, leaving 9 bases between them. Looked up from germline, CDR1 is SGDLS and CDR2 is YYNGEE. The CDR3 covers 14 residues. DNA for the CDR3: TGTGCCAGCAGCCGGCGGACCAACACCGGGGAGCTGTTTTTT. This sequence encodes CASSRRTNTGELFF.

This clone was seen repeatedly, ten times or more. The V and J genes are TRBV4-1 and TRBJ1-5, with TRBD1 matching 7 bases. The CDR3 runs 15 residues. Trimming cost V 3 bases and J 7 bases; bases outside gene matches: 9. Germline V gene lookup returns CDR1 MGHRA and CDR2 YSYEKL. The CDR3, as DNA: TGCGCCAGCAGCCAGACCGGGCCCAGGGGGCAGCCCCAGCATTTT. Protein sequence: CASSQTGPRGQPQHF.

This chain uses TRBV7-6 with TRBJ2-5; D may correspond to TRBD1 or TRBD2 (5 bases each). Per the germline V gene, CDR1 is SGHVS and CDR2 is FNYEAQ. The CDR3 consists of 14 residues. The V end lost 2 bases, the J end lost 4 bases, and 11 bases lay between the germline ends. The CDR3 sequence: CASSLSRGRETQYF. For the CDR3, the DNA is TGTGCCAGCAGCTTATCCCGGGGACGAGAGACCCAGTACTTC.

This rearrangement joins TRBV4-3 to TRBJ2-4, with D perhaps matching TRBD1 or TRBD2 (6 bases each). Between the trimmed V and J ends, which lost 0 bases and 1 base, there was a span of 10 bases. Germline V CDR1 and CDR2: LGHNA, YSLEER. This CDR3 has 16 residues. The CDR3 DNA is TGCGCCAGCAGCCAAGATCCGGGGGCGGCCAAAAACATTCAGTACTTC. Translating gives CASSQDPGAAKNIQYF.

Remarks on this clone: With a much larger clone just one base away, this may be a read error. The chain is built from TRBV5-5 and TRBJ1-6; 7 nucleotides line up with TRBD1. In germline, CDR1 is SGHKS, CDR2 YYEKEE (reference sequence). J lost 5 bases, V lost 2 bases, and 1 base had no gene match. This CDR3 spans 14 amino acids. CDR3 protein: CASSLGQDNSPLHF. As DNA, the CDR3 is TGTGCCAGCAGCTTAGGACAGGATAATTCACCCCTCCACTTT.

This clone was found a few times. The V and J genes are TRBV18 and TRBJ2-1; 8 positions match TRBD1. The ends lost 3 bases at V and 12 bases at J; junction bases unmatched: 1. Germline CDR1 reads KGHSH; CDR2 reads LQKENI. The CDR3 totals 11 residues. CDR3 in amino acids: CASSPDRGQFF. The CDR3 DNA is TGTGCCAGCTCACCCGACAGGGGGCAGTTCTTC.

This clone was seen a few times. This sequence joins TRBV18 and TRBJ1-1, with a possible D match to TRBD1 (6 bases). CDR1 is KGHSH and CDR2 is LQKENI in the germline V gene. Trimming removed 3 bases from V and 4 bases from J, with 18 bases in between. This CDR3 spans 16 amino acids. The CDR3 loop reads CASSPQLGGSGTEAFF. The DNA for the CDR3 is TGTGCCAGCTCACCCCAACTGGGGGGCTCGGGCACTGAAGCTTTCTTT.

J is TRBJ1-4 and V is TRBV5-3; D is unresolved. TRBV5-3 is reported as an ORF; its role is uncertain. Trimming cost V 7 bases and J 3 bases, with 22 bases left between them. There are 17 residues in the CDR3. CDR3 sequence reads: CARGFSPPCAANEKLFF. The CDR3 region has the DNA TGTGCCAGAGGTTTTTCGCCGCCGTGCGCCGCTAATGAAAAACTGTTTTTT.

The V gene is TRBV28, the J gene TRBJ2-3; D not certain. CDR1 is MDHEN and CDR2 is SYDVKM in the germline V gene. V gave up 1 base and J gave up 4 bases, with 6 bases separating them. CDR3 size: 13 residues. The CDR3 coding sequence is TGTGCCAGCAGTTTATTACACCCAGATACGCAGTATTTT. This translates into CASSLLHPDTQYF.

The chain joins TRBV9 to TRBJ2-3; 10 nucleotides match TRBD2. CDR3 length equals 15 residues. The junction had 3 bases not matched to a gene; V was cut back by 2 bases and J by 3 bases. CDR1 is SGDLS, CDR2 YYNGEE, per germline. The CDR3 DNA sequence: TGTGCCAGCAGCGTGAATAGCGGGGGGACAGATACGCAGTATTTT. Translating it yields CASSVNSGGTDTQYF.

The chain combines TRBV10-2 with TRBJ1-1; TRBD1 aligns across 8 bases. The germline gives CDR1 WSHSY, CDR2 SAAADI. This CDR3 has 13 residues. J lost 5 bases, V lost 5 bases, and 4 bases had no gene match. The CDR3 region is CASSWTGRTEAFF. The CDR3, as DNA: TGCGCCAGCAGTTGGACAGGGAGGACTGAAGCTTTCTTT.

The chain uses TRBV7-9 and TRBJ2-7, with 7 bases that match TRBD1. V shed 5 bases and J 2 bases; nucleotides not matched to a gene: 15. The CDR3 length is 17 residues. Germline V gene lookup returns CDR1 SEHNR and CDR2 FQNEAQ (reference sequence). The DNA for the CDR3 is TGTGCCAGCAGCCAAGGGGGAGTCCCGGGACAGACCTACGAGCAGTACTTC. Translated: CASSQGGVPGQTYEQYF.

The chain carries TRBV5-1 and TRBJ1-2; 7 bases are a match to TRBD1. This CDR3 comprises 14 residues. Germline trimming cut 0 bases from V and 3 bases from J; bases unmatched to any gene: 2. Germline lookup yields CDR1 SGHRS and CDR2 YFSETQ. The CDR3 DNA sequence: TGCGCCAGCAGCTTGGCCCAGGGGGACTATGGCTACACCTTC. Its protein is CASSLAQGDYGYTF.

The chain joins TRBV7-6 to TRBJ2-5; either TRBD1 or TRBD2 may supply D (6 bases each). There are 16 residues in the CDR3. V lost 1 base and J lost 5, with 17 bases in between. The germline gives CDR1 SGHVS, CDR2 FNYEAQ. CDR3 bases: TGTGCCAGCAGCTTAGGGGGGGCAACAGGAGCCGAGACCCAGTACTTC. Its translation: CASSLGGATGAETQYF. Combining the CDR3 with reference TRBV7-6 and TRBJ2-5 gives the whole variable domain GAGVSQSPRYKVTKRGQDVALRCDPISGHVSLYWYRQALGQGPEFLTYFNYEAQQDKSGLPNDRFSAERPEGSISTLTIQRTEQRDSAMYRCASSLGGATGAETQYFGPGTRLLVL.

The rearrangement links TRBV10-3 to TRBJ1-1, with 8 bases fitting TRBD1. Germline V gives CDR1 ENHRY, CDR2 SYGVKD. CDR3 size: 16 residues. V gave up 3 bases and J gave up 0 bases; unmatched junction bases: 6. The CDR3 nucleotides read TGTGCCATCAGTGAAGAACAGGGGGGTTTGAACACTGAAGCTTTCTTT. It is translated as CAISEEQGGLNTEAFF.

The genes are TRBV5-1 and TRBJ2-6; 11 bases line up with TRBD1. Germline V gives CDR1 SGHRS, CDR2 YFSETQ. The CDR3 runs 18 residues. V was pared by 4 bases and J by 4 bases, with 10 bases of the junction left unmatched. CDR3 residues: CASSQWTGGLEGANVLTF. CDR3 nucleotide sequence: TGCGCCAGCAGCCAGTGGACAGGGGGCTTGGAAGGGGCCAACGTCCTGACTTTC.

The rearrangement links TRBV5-6 to TRBJ2-3; 7 nucleotides line up with TRBD1. The CDR3 sequence is 16 residues long. Trimming took 7 bases from V and 0 from J; bases not matched to a gene: 11. In germline, CDR1 is SGHDT, CDR2 YYEEEE. The CDR3, as DNA: TGTGCCAGCTCCGCCCTGGGACAGTCTAGCACAGATACGCAGTATTTT. Protein product: CASSALGQSSTDTQYF.

The chain employs TRBV18 and TRBJ1-4; TRBD1 matches 7 bases. The germline gives CDR1 KGHSH, CDR2 LQKENI. V was clipped by 5 bases and J by 8 bases; unmatched bases: 5. This CDR3 comprises 13 residues. CDR3 loop: CASSFSTGEKLFF. The CDR3 bases are TGTGCCAGCTCATTTTCGACAGGGGAAAAACTGTTTTTT.

This clone came up once. The chain couples TRBV9 to TRBJ1-2, with D uncertain. V was shortened by 0 bases and J by 4 bases, with 13 bases between the two germline ends. CDR3 size: 15 residues. CDR1 and CDR2 (germline): SGDLS, YYNGEE. In DNA form, the CDR3 reads TGTGCCAGCAGCGTAGTTCTGAGCTTCCCCTATGGCTACACCTTC. This translates into CASSVVLSFPYGYTF.

The CDR3 sequence is CSVPTPGYYGYTF. In DNA form, the CDR3 reads TGCAGCGTTCCAACGCCAGGGTACTATGGCTACACCTTC. The rearrangement links TRBV29-1 to TRBJ1-2; maybe TRBD1 (5 bases). V lost 5 bases to trimming and J lost 3 bases, with 13 bases between them. Per germline, CDR1 SQVTM and CDR2 ANQGSEA. The length of the CDR3 is 13 residues.

The V gene is TRBV7-2, the J gene TRBJ2-7; the D is unclear. CDR3 length: 13 residues. Trimming removed 5 bases from V and 3 bases from J, with 11 bases in between. Germline CDR1 is SGHTA and CDR2 is FQGNSA. CDR3 loop: CASSPDPLYEQYF. In DNA, the CDR3 is TGTGCCAGCAGCCCCGACCCCCTCTACGAGCAGTACTTC.

The chain carries TRBV12-2 and TRBJ1-2; the table names TRBD1, a call not compared with the DNA. TRBV12-2 is a recognized pseudogene. This CDR3 contains 17 residues. CDR3 loop: CASRFCTTQGSIYGYTF. CDR3 DNA: TGTGCAAGTCGCTTCTGTACCACCCAGGGATCTATCTATGGCTACACCTTC.

CDR3 in amino acids: CASRSGTAAGKLFF. The CDR3 DNA follows: TGTGCCAGCAGATCCGGGACAGCGGCGGGAAAACTGTTTTTT. The chain links TRBV6-5 to TRBJ1-4; 7 bases map to TRBD1. The junction had 11 bases not matched to a gene; V was cut back by 6 bases and J by 10 bases. The CDR3 is made up of 14 amino acids. Per the germline V gene, CDR1 is MNHEY and CDR2 is SVGAGI.

The chain carries TRBV5-1 and TRBJ2-7; 10 positions match TRBD1. V gave up 3 bases and J gave up 3 bases; unmatched junction bases: 9. CDR1 and CDR2 from the germline V gene are SGHRS and YFSETQ. The length of the CDR3 is 16 residues. The CDR3: CASSSEGGQGNYEQYF. The DNA of the CDR3 is TGCGCCAGCAGCTCGGAGGGGGGACAGGGGAACTACGAGCAGTACTTC.

The V and J genes are TRBV4-2 and TRBJ2-5, with D unclear. The germline V and J ends were trimmed by 0 bases and 5 bases, with 16 bases remaining between them. The CDR3 has 16 amino acids. The V gene's germline CDR1 is LGHNA and CDR2 YNFKEQ. CDR3 region: CASSQDPLKGKETQYF. The DNA of the CDR3 is TGTGCCAGCAGCCAAGATCCGTTGAAAGGTAAGGAGACCCAGTACTTC.

The rearrangement links TRBV11-1 to TRBJ2-3; 12 positions match TRBD2. Trimming cost V 5 bases and J 4 bases; bases outside gene matches: 4. The CDR3 totals 15 residues. Germline CDR1 SGHAT, CDR2 FQDESV (reference sequence). The CDR3 bases are TGTGCCAGCAGCCTCGGACTAGCGGGGTCAGATACGCAGTATTTT. It translates to CASSLGLAGSDTQYF. Full variable domain (missing parts from reference TRBV11-1 and TRBJ2-3): EAEVAQSPRYKITEKSQAVAFWCDPISGHATLYWYRQILGQGPELLVQFQDESVVDDSQLPKDRFSAERLKGVDSTLKIQPAELGDSAMYLCASSLGLAGSDTQYFGPGTRLTVL.

The genes are TRBV30 and TRBJ2-5; D remains unclear. CDR3 length equals 13 residues. Germline V gene data show CDR1 as GTSNPN and CDR2 as SVGIG (reference sequence). V lost 4 bases and J 0 bases, leaving 9 bases between the germline ends. In DNA, the CDR3 is TGTGCCTGGAATCCGGCCTACCAAGAGACCCAGTACTTC. This sequence encodes CAWNPAYQETQYF.

The V call is TRBV27, the J call TRBJ1-2; 10 bases match TRBD1. Germline CDR1 MNHEY, CDR2 SMNVEV (reference sequence). This CDR3 comprises 16 residues. V was pared by 5 bases and J by 2 bases, with 8 bases of the junction left unmatched. The CDR3 DNA follows: TGTGCCAGCAGTACGACCCCGGGACAGGGGAACTATGGCTACACCTTC. Amino acid sequence: CASSTTPGQGNYGYTF.

The CDR3 sequence is CASSPNEQMNTEAFF. In DNA form, the CDR3 reads TGTGCCAGCTCACCAAATGAACAGATGAACACTGAAGCTTTCTTT. The chain uses TRBV18 and TRBJ1-1; D is unresolved. Trimming removed 2 bases from V and 0 bases from J, with 10 bases in between. The CDR3 covers 15 residues. The germline CDR1 and CDR2 sequences are KGHSH and LQKENI.

The chain is built from TRBV7-9 and TRBJ1-3, with D unclear. This CDR3 has 18 residues. Trimming pared 5 bases from V and 1 base from J, leaving 21 bases between. Per germline, CDR1 SEHNR and CDR2 FQNEAQ (reference sequence). The CDR3 DNA follows: TGTGCCAGCAGCCGAATCCGGGCTACGGTTGGTTCTGGAAACACCATATATTTT. Translating it yields CASSRIRATVGSGNTIYF.

The chain has TRBV4-1 and TRBJ2-6, with 11 bases fitting TRBD2. CDR3 length: 17 amino acids. V trimming: 2 bases; J trimming: 2 bases; junction bases outside the gene matches: 2. Germline CDR1 reads MGHRA; CDR2 reads YSYEKL. CDR3 region: CASSQTSGGAGANVLTF. The CDR3 DNA reads as TGCGCCAGCAGCCAAACTAGCGGGGGAGCTGGGGCCAACGTCCTGACTTTC.